The present T cell receptor beta chain was sequenced within a study of blood T cell repertoires in COVID-19. There are a few counts of this clone. Method: immunoSEQ multiplex PCR; TCRdb's copy keeps in-frame clones and lacks some. Of tens of thousands of clones listed, 80% to 90% are singletons. Germline V lookup: CDR1 LNHDA, CDR2 SQIVND (reference sequence). CDR3 length: 14 amino acids. Trimming pared 6 bases from V and 4 bases from J, leaving 12 bases between. The chain has TRBV19 and TRBJ2-2; a possible D gene is TRBD1 (5 bases). The sequence came from a woman over 75 with active COVID-19. The sample consisted of peripheral blood. CDR3 coding DNA: TGTGCCAGTAGGGGCAGGGCCCTCACCGGGGAGCTGTTTTTT. It is translated as CASRGRALTGELFF. Supplemented by reference TRBV19 and TRBJ2-2, the full variable domain reads DGGITQSPKYLFRKEGQNVTLSCEQNLNHDAMYWYRQDPGQGLRLIYYSQIVNDFQKGDIAEGYSVSREKKESFPLTVTSAQKNPTAFYLCASRGRALTGELFFGEGSRLTVL.